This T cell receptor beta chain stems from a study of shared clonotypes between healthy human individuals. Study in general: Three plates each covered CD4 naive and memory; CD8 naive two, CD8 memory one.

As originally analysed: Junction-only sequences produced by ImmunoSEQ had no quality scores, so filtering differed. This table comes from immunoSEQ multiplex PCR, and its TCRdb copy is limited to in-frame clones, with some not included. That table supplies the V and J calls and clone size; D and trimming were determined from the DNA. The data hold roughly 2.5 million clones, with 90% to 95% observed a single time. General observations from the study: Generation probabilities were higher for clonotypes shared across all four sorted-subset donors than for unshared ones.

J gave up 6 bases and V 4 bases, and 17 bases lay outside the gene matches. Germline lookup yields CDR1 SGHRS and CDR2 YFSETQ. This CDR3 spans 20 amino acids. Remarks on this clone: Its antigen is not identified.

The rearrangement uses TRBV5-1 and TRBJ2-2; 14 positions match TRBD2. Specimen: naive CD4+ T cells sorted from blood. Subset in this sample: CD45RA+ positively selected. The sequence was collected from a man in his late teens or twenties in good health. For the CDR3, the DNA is TGCGCCAGCAGCAAGGGACTAGCGGGAGTAGTATCAATAGTGTCCGGGGAGCTGTTTTTT. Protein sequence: CASSKGLAGVVSIVSGELFF.